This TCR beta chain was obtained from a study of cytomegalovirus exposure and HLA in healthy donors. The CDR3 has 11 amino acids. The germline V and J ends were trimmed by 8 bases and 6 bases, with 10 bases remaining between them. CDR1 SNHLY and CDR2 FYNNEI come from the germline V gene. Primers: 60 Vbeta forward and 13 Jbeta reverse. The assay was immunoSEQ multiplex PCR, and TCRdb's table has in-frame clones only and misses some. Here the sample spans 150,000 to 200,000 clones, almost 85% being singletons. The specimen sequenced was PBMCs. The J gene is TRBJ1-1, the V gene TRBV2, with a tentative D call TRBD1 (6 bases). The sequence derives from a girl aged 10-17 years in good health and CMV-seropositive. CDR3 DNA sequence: TGTGCCAGCGGGGCAGGGGCTGAAGCTTTCTTT. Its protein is CASGAGAEAFF.